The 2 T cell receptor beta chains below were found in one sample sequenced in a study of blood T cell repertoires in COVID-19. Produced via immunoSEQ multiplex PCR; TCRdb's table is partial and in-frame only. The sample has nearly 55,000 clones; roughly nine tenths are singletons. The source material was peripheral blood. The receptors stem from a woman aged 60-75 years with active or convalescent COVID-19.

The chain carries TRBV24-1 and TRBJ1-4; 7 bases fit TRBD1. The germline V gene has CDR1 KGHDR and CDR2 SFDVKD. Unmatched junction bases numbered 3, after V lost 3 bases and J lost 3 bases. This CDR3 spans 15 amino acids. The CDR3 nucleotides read TGTGCCACCAGTGATCAGGGGGGAGCTAATGAAAAACTGTTTTTT. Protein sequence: CATSDQGGANEKLFF.

This CDR3 is CASSYRRGGNTGELFF. CDR3 coding DNA: TGTGCCAGCAGTTACCGGCGGGGGGGTAACACCGGGGAGCTGTTTTTT. The gene calls are TRBV6-5 and TRBJ2-2; 9 bases map to TRBD2. Germline V gene lookup returns CDR1 MNHEY and CDR2 SVGAGI. With V trimmed by 2 bases and J by 2 bases, 3 bases remained unmatched. The CDR3 consists of 16 residues.